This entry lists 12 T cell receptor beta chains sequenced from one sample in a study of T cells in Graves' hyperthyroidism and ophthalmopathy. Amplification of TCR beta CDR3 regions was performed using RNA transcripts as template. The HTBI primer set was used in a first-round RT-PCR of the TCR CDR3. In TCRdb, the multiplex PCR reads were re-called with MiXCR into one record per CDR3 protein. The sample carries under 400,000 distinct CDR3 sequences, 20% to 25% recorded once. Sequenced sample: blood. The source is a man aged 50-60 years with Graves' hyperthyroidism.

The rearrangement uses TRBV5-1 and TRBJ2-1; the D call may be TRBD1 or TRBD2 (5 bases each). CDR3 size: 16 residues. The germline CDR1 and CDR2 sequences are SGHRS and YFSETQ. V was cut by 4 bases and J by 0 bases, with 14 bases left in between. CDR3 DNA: TGCGCCAGCAGCCACCGGGACCAGAGCTCCTACAATGAGCAGTTCTTC. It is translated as CASSHRDQSSYNEQFF.

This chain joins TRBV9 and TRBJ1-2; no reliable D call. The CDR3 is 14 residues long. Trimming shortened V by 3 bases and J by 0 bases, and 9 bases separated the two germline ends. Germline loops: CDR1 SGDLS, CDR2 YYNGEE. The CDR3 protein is CASSGSSANYGYTF. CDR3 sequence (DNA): TGTGCCAGCAGCGGGTCCTCAGCTAACTATGGCTACACCTTC.

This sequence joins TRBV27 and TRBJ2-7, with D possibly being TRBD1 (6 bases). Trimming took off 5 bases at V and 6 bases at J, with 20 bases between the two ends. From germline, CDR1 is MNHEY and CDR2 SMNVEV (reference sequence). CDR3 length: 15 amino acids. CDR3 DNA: TGTGCCAGCAGTGGCACGACAGGAGCCCCCCTCGAGCAGTACTTC. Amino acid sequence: CASSGTTGAPLEQYF.

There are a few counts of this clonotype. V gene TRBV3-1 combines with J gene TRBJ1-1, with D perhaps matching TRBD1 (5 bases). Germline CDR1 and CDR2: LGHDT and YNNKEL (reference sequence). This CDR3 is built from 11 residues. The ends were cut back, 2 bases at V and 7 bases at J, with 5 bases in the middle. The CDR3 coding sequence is TGTGCCAGCAGCCAACAGGGTGAAGCTTTCTTT. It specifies CASSQQGEAFF.

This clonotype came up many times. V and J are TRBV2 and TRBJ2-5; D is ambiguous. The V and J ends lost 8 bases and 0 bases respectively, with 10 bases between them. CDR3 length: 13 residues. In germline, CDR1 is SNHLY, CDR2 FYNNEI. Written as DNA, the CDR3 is TGTGCCAGCCAAAAAGACAACCAAGAGACCCAGTACTTC. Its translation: CASQKDNQETQYF.

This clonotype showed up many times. The CDR3 reads CASSQDRARGGYEQYF. CDR3 nucleotides: TGTGCCAGCAGCCAAGATCGGGCCAGGGGGGGCTACGAGCAGTACTTC. This chain joins TRBV3-1 and TRBJ2-7; D may correspond to TRBD1 or TRBD2 (7 bases each). The CDR3 loop spans 16 amino acids. Germline V gene sequence: CDR1 LGHDT, CDR2 YNNKEL (reference sequence). With 0 bases removed from V and 3 bases from J, the gap between germline ends came to 15 bases.

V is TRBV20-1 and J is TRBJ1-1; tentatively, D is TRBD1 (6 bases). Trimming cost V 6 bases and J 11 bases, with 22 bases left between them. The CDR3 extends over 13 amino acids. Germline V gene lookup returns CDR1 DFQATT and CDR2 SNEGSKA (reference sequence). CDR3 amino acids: CSAAGGDTLSAFF. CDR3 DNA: TGCAGTGCCGCGGGAGGGGACACCCTGTCCGCTTTCTTT.

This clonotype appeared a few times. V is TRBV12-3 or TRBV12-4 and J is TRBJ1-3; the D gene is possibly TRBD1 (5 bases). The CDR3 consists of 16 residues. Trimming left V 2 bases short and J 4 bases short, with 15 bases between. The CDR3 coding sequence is TGTGCCAGCAGTTTATATCCCTTACAGGCAGGAAACACCATATATTTT. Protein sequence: CASSLYPLQAGNTIYF.

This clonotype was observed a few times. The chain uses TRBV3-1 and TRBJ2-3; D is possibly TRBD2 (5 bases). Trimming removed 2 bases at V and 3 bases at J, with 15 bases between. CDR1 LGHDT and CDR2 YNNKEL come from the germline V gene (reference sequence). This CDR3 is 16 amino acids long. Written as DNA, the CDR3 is TGTGCCAGCAGCCAACACCCGAGGGCAGGTACAGATACGCAGTATTTT. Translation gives CASSQHPRAGTDTQYF.

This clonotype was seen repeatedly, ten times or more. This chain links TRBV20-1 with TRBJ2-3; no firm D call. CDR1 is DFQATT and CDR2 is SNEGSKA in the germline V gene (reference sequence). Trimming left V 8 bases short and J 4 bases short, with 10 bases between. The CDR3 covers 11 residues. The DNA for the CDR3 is TGCAGTTTAAGACGGGCAGATACGCAGTATTTT. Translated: CSLRRADTQYF.

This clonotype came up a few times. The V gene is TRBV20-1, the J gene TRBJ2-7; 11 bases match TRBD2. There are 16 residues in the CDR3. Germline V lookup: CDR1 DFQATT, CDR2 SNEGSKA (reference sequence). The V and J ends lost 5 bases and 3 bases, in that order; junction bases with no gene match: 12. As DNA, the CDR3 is TGCAGTGCTCACTACTTCGGGACTAGCGGCAACTACGAGCAGTACTTC. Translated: CSAHYFGTSGNYEQYF.

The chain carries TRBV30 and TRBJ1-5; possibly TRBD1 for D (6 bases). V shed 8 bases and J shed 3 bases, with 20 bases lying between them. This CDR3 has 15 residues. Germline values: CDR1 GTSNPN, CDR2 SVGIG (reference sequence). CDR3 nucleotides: TGTGCCACGGACACGGGGCAGGGGCTCAATCAGCCCCAGCATTTT. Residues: CATDTGQGLNQPQHF.